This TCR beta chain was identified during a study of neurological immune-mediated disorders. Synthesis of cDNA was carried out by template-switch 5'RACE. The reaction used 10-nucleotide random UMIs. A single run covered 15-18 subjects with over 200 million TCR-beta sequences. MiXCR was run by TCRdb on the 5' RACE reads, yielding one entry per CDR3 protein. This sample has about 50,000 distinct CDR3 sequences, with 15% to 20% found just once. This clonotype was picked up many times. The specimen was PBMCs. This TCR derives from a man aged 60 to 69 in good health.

The CDR3 DNA reads as TGTGCCAGCAGCTCGGGACTAGCTAACAATGAGCAGTTCTTC. Translated, it gives CASSSGLANNEQFF. This chain links TRBV5-4 with TRBJ2-1; 9 nucleotides align to TRBD2. CDR1 and CDR2 from the germline V gene are SGHNT and YYREEE (reference sequence). CDR3 length: 14 amino acids. V shed 3 bases, J shed 5 bases, and the junction held 3 bases outside the gene matches. Full variable domain (outside the CDR3, taken from reference TRBV5-4 and TRBJ2-1): ETGVTQSPTHLIKTRGQQVTLRCSSQSGHNTVSWYQQALGQGPQFIFQYYREEENGRGNFPPRFSGLQFPNYSSELNVNALELDDSALYLCASSSGLANNEQFFGPGTRLTVL.